This TCR beta chain stems from a study of cytomegalovirus exposure and HLA in healthy donors. Study-level results: A later analysis found first-cohort TCR clusters tended to co-occur in the 90 to 150 validation repertoires. There were some public TCRs occurring in many donors, but most TCR sequences were rare. Researchers catalogued roughly 150 TCR beta chains as cytomegalovirus-associated. Published work reported that the classifier diagnosed cytomegalovirus status with high specificity and sensitivity.

V was trimmed by 0 bases and J by 3 bases, leaving 6 bases between them. CDR3 length: 14 residues. CDR1 and CDR2 (germline): SGHRS, YFSETQ. Clones were read by immunoSEQ multiplex PCR, and TCRdb kept only the in-frame ones, dropping some. The table shows more than 140,000 clones, with around nine tenths occurring only once. Regarding this clone: As yet, its antigen is unknown.

The chain links TRBV5-1 to TRBJ1-4, with D uncertain. Sequencing used PBMCs. The origin of this receptor is a woman between 18 and 29 years old in good health and CMV-seropositive. The CDR3 sequence: CASSLGSPNEKLFF. CDR3 DNA sequence: TGCGCCAGCAGCTTGGGCAGTCCTAATGAAAAACTGTTTTTT.